The source of this T cell receptor beta chain is a study of cytomegalovirus exposure and HLA in healthy donors. V lost 6 bases to trimming and J lost 4 bases; unmatched junction nucleotides: 7. The CDR3 is made up of 16 amino acids. Germline V gives CDR1 ENHRY, CDR2 SYGVKD. In the case of this clone: What it recognizes is unknown.

13 Jbeta primers and 60 Vbeta primers were used for the PCR. Sequencing was performed with immunoSEQ multiplex PCR; in TCRdb, only in-frame clones are kept and a portion is missing. This sample carries roughly 120,000 clones, around 82% of them seen once, and the ten largest clones take roughly 5%. General observations from the study: CMV serostatus alone was available as immune exposure information. For TCR beta chains, V- and J-gene trimming was later linked to a missense DCLRE1C variant.

Sequencing was performed on PBMCs. This TCR came from a woman under 40 in good health and CMV-seropositive. V gene TRBV10-3 combines with J gene TRBJ2-3; 13 bases agree with TRBD2. DNA for the CDR3: TGTGCCATCAGCGGTACTAGCGGGAGGGCTGCAGATACGCAGTATTTT. Amino acid sequence: CAISGTSGRAADTQYF.